This T cell receptor beta chain was captured in a study of CXCR3-negative and CXCR3-positive naive CD8 T cells. On this clonotype: The antigen remains unidentified.

This CDR3 has 13 amino acids. Germline loops: CDR1 MGHRA, CDR2 YSYEKL. Each TRB cDNA library was prepared by 5' RACE (with UMI labels). TCRdb reanalyzed the 5' RACE reads and collapses them to one entry per CDR3 protein, without DNA. The listing records more than 80,000 distinct CDR3 sequences. Notes on the study in general: Hydrophobicity of TRB CDR3s was greater in CXCR3-positive naive cells than in CXCR3-negative naive cells.

The sequenced sample was naive CXCR3+ CD8+ T cells from blood. Subset noted: CD45RO-CCR7+CD27+CD95- naive CD8+ T cells expressing CXCR3 (TNR3+). This receptor was obtained from a human donor in good health. Some clones in this sample may be carry-over from other donors' samples. The J gene is TRBJ2-5, the V gene TRBV4-1; as DNA is missing, the TRBD1 call by TCRdb cannot be tested. The CDR3 sequence: CASSSYPGETQYF.